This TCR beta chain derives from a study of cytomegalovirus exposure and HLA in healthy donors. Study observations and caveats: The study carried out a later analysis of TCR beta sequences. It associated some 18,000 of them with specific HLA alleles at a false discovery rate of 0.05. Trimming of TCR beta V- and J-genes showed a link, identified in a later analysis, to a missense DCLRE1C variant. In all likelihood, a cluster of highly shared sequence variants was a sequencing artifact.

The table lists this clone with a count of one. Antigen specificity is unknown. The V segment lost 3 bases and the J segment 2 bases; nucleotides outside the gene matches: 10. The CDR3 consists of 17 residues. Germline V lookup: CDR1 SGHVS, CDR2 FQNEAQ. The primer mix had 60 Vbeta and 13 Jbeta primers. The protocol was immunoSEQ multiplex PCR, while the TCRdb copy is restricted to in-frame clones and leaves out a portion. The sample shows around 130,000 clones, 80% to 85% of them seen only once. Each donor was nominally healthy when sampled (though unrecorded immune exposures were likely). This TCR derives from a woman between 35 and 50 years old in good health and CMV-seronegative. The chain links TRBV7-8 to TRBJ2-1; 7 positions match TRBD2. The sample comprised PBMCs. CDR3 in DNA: TGTGCCAGCAGCTTCATGATGGGGGGGGGAACCTACAATGAGCAGTTCTTC. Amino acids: CASSFMMGGGTYNEQFF.